This T cell receptor beta chain derives from a study of regulatory T cells in long-lasting Graves disease. Findings and limits, study-wide: Relative to newly diagnosed Graves' patients, persistent ones had lower TCR diversity.

Time point specified: newly diagnosed GD, antithyroid drugs for less than 3 months. RNA isolated from PBMCs was used to make the TCR library. This clonotype was observed a few times. Its target is unknown. Relying on iRepertoire HTBI primers and Arm-PCR of CDR3 regions, the team built TCR beta libraries. TCRdb re-analysed the multiplex PCR reads in MiXCR, keeping a single row per CDR3 protein. The table has about 460,000 distinct CDR3 sequences, approximately 14% seen once. The CDR3 has 18 amino acids. Trimming removed 0 bases at V and 5 bases at J, with 21 bases between. Germline V gives CDR1 SGHRS, CDR2 YFSETQ. These records were also assigned to another study, of T cells in Graves' hyperthyroidism and ophthalmopathy.

The sample here was peripheral blood mononuclear cells (PBMCs), taken at new diagnosis, from a patient treated with antithyroid drugs. The TCR originated in a woman aged 50 to 60 with Graves disease. This chain links TRBV5-1 with TRBJ2-1; a weak D match, TRBD1 (6 bases). CDR3 DNA: TGCGCCAGCAGCTTGGAAGAATTACAGGGCTATCAAAACAATGAGCAGTTCTTC. Residues: CASSLEELQGYQNNEQFF.